Listed below are T cell receptor beta chains from one sample, sequenced in a study of PD-1 blockade in classical Hodgkin lymphoma. Repertoires were generated with immunoSEQ multiplex PCR, while TCRdb's copy carries only in-frame clones and drops some. The profile shows about 27,000 clones, around 70% of them singletons. The specimen was peripheral blood mononuclear cells (PBMCs), collected before the fourth cycle of nivolumab. These receptors all come from a human donor with classical Hodgkin lymphoma. Both conserved end residues are part of each CDR3.

>TRBV7-8|TRBJ1-5
CASSFWGDGQPQHF
>TRBV9|TRBJ1-2
CASSGPGQGNYGYTF
>TRBV19|TRBJ1-4
CASSIRVVFSGEKLFF
>TRBV11-2|TRBJ2-1
CASSKDRGGYNEQFF
>TRBV6-6|TRBJ1-1
CASSPPQGRNTEAFF
>TRBV5-4|TRBJ1-1
CASSLAVDLNTEAFF
>TRBV9|TRBJ1-1
CASSVGYGAGTEAFF
>TRBV19|TRBJ2-1
CASSLGTSGSNEQFF
>TRBV19|TRBJ2-3
CASSRGQIQGLDTQYF
>TRBV28|TRBJ1-4
CASSFIGRTAGEKLFF
>TRBV11-2|TRBJ1-2
CASSSGTVGWGYTF
>TRBV19|TRBJ1-4
CASSASRGGGEKLFF
>TRBV5-6|TRBJ2-7
CASSQGPGYEQYF
>TRBV5-1|TRBJ2-3
CASSPPGLAGGIDTQYF
>TRBV25-1|TRBJ2-5
CASSEGQLADGETQYF
>TRBV5-6|TRBJ2-7
CATSDLRKGSEQYF
>TRBV18|TRBJ2-7
CASRQGAHEQYF
>TRBV2|TRBJ2-1
CASSVNEQFF
>TRBV6-5|TRBJ2-4
CASSYSRSESSQYF
>TRBV7-8|TRBJ1-5
CASSFGTGVINQPQHF
>TRBV28|TRBJ2-7
CASSSNRDMYYEQYF
>TRBV5-4|TRBJ1-4
CASSLDRGNEKLFF
>TRBV6-1|TRBJ1-2
CATTWGYYGYTF
>TRBV19|TRBJ2-3
CASSPRQGPFTSVSTDTQYF
>TRBV6-1|TRBJ1-4
CASSEEAGRNEKLFF
>TRBV7-9|TRBJ1-5
CASSLGFGQGLGGQPQHF
>TRBV5-5|TRBJ2-1
CASSLVPTSGEQFF
>TRBV5-8|TRBJ1-2
CASRQPGRGGGYTF
>TRBV7-9|TRBJ2-5
CASSFRGAETQYF
>TRBV11-1|TRBJ2-7
CASSSWSGRADEQYF
>TRBV28|TRBJ2-2
CASRNESLWGTNTGELFF
>TRBV11-2|TRBJ2-2
CASTQVQGRTGELFF
>TRBV7-9|TRBJ1-2
CASSLVNFGYTF
>TRBV6-4|TRBJ1-3
CAIPMVGIGSSGNTIYF
>TRBV5-6|TRBJ1-2
CASSMVSGTGIGYTF
>TRBV18|TRBJ1-5
CASSPPGFSNQPQHF
>TRBV18|TRBJ1-1
CASSPRNRGTNTEAFF
>TRBV28|TRBJ1-1
CASSLARNTEAFF
>TRBV30|TRBJ2-5
CAWGGLLGGTQYF
>TRBV7-9|TRBJ2-5
CASSLEGTQYF
>TRBV9|TRBJ2-7
CASSGTGGVYEQYF
>TRBV5-1|TRBJ2-7
CASSHGQVGEQYF
>TRBV7-9|TRBJ2-5
CASSLGPIQETQYF
>TRBV6-1|TRBJ2-1
CASSEAGVAIYEQFF
>TRBV10-2|TRBJ2-7
CASRRLNGGNEQYF
>TRBV19|TRBJ1-5
CASSPSTGGRLAQHF
>TRBV5-4|TRBJ2-3
CASSFPGLGADTQYF
>TRBV27|TRBJ2-1
CASSYGLKGQYNEQFF
>TRBV7-2|TRBJ2-7
CASSLAGSYEQYF
>TRBV27|TRBJ2-1
CASSSLSLPSSYNEQFF
>TRBV6-1|TRBJ1-1
CASSGQGTRGEAFF
>TRBV5-6|TRBJ2-1
CASSFRTFGYNEQFF